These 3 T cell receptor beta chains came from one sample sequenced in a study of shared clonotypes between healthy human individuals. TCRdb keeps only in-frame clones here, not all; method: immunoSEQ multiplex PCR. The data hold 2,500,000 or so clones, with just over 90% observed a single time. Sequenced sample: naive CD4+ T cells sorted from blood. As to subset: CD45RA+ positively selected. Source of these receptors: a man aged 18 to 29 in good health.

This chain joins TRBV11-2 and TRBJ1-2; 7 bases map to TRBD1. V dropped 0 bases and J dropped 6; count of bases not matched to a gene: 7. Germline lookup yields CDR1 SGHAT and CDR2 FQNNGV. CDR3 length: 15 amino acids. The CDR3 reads CASSLDRSRGNGYTF. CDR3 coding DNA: TGTGCCAGCAGCTTAGATCGGTCCAGGGGGAATGGCTACACCTTC.

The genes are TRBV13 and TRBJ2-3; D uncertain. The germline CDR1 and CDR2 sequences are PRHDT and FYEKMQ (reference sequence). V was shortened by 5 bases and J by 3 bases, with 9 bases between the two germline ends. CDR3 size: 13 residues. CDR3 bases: TGTGCCAGCAGCCGTGAGTTAACAGATACGCAGTATTTT. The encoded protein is CASSRELTDTQYF.

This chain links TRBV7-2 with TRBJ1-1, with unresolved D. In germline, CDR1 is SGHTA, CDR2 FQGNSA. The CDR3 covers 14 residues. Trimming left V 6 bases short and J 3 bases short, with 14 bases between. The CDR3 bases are TGTGCCAGCAGAACGGGAGTGATGGACACTGAAGCTTTCTTT. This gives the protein CASRTGVMDTEAFF.